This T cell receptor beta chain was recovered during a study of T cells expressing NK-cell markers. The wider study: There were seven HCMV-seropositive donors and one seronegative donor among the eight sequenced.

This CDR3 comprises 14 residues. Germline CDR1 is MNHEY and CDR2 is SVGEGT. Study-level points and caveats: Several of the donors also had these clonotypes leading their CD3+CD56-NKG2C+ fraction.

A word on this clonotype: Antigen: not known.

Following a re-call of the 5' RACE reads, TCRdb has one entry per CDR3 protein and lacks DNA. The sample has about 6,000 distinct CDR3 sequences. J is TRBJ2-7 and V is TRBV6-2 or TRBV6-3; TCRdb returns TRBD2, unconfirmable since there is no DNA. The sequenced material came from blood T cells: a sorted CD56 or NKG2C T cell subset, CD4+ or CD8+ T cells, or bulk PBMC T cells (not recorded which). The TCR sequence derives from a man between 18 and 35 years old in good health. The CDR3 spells CASSPGTSIDEQYF.